This entry concerns a single TCR beta chain. Its antigen is unknown. The source of the sample is a study of shared clonotypes between healthy human individuals. Overall study: Donors consisted of two women and a few men between 18 and 49.

In the original processing: ImmunoSEQ sequences covered only the junction and lacked quality scores; filtering therefore differed. Generated by immunoSEQ multiplex PCR, the TCRdb table keeps only in-frame clones and is missing some. For V, J and clone size, that table is used; D and trimming come from the DNA. The sample records 1.4 million to 1.5 million clones, about 96% being singletons. The CDR3 consists of 16 residues. Trimming removed 4 bases from V and 1 base from J; junction bases left unmatched: 5. Per the germline V gene, CDR1 is SGHTA and CDR2 is FQGNSA. Study-wide findings and caveats: Naive subsets, compared against memory subsets, generally had larger estimated richness values. The study found lower generation probabilities in non-shared clonotypes than in those shared by all four donors.

The gene calls are TRBV7-2 and TRBJ2-1, with 9 bases fitting TRBD2. This receptor was obtained from a man aged 30 to 45 in good health. Specimen: naive CD4+ T cells sorted from blood. Subset: CD45RA+ positively selected. The CDR3 sequence is CASSSRAGGSYNEQFF. The DNA for the CDR3 is TGTGCCAGCAGCTCTCGGGCGGGAGGGTCCTACAATGAGCAGTTCTTC.